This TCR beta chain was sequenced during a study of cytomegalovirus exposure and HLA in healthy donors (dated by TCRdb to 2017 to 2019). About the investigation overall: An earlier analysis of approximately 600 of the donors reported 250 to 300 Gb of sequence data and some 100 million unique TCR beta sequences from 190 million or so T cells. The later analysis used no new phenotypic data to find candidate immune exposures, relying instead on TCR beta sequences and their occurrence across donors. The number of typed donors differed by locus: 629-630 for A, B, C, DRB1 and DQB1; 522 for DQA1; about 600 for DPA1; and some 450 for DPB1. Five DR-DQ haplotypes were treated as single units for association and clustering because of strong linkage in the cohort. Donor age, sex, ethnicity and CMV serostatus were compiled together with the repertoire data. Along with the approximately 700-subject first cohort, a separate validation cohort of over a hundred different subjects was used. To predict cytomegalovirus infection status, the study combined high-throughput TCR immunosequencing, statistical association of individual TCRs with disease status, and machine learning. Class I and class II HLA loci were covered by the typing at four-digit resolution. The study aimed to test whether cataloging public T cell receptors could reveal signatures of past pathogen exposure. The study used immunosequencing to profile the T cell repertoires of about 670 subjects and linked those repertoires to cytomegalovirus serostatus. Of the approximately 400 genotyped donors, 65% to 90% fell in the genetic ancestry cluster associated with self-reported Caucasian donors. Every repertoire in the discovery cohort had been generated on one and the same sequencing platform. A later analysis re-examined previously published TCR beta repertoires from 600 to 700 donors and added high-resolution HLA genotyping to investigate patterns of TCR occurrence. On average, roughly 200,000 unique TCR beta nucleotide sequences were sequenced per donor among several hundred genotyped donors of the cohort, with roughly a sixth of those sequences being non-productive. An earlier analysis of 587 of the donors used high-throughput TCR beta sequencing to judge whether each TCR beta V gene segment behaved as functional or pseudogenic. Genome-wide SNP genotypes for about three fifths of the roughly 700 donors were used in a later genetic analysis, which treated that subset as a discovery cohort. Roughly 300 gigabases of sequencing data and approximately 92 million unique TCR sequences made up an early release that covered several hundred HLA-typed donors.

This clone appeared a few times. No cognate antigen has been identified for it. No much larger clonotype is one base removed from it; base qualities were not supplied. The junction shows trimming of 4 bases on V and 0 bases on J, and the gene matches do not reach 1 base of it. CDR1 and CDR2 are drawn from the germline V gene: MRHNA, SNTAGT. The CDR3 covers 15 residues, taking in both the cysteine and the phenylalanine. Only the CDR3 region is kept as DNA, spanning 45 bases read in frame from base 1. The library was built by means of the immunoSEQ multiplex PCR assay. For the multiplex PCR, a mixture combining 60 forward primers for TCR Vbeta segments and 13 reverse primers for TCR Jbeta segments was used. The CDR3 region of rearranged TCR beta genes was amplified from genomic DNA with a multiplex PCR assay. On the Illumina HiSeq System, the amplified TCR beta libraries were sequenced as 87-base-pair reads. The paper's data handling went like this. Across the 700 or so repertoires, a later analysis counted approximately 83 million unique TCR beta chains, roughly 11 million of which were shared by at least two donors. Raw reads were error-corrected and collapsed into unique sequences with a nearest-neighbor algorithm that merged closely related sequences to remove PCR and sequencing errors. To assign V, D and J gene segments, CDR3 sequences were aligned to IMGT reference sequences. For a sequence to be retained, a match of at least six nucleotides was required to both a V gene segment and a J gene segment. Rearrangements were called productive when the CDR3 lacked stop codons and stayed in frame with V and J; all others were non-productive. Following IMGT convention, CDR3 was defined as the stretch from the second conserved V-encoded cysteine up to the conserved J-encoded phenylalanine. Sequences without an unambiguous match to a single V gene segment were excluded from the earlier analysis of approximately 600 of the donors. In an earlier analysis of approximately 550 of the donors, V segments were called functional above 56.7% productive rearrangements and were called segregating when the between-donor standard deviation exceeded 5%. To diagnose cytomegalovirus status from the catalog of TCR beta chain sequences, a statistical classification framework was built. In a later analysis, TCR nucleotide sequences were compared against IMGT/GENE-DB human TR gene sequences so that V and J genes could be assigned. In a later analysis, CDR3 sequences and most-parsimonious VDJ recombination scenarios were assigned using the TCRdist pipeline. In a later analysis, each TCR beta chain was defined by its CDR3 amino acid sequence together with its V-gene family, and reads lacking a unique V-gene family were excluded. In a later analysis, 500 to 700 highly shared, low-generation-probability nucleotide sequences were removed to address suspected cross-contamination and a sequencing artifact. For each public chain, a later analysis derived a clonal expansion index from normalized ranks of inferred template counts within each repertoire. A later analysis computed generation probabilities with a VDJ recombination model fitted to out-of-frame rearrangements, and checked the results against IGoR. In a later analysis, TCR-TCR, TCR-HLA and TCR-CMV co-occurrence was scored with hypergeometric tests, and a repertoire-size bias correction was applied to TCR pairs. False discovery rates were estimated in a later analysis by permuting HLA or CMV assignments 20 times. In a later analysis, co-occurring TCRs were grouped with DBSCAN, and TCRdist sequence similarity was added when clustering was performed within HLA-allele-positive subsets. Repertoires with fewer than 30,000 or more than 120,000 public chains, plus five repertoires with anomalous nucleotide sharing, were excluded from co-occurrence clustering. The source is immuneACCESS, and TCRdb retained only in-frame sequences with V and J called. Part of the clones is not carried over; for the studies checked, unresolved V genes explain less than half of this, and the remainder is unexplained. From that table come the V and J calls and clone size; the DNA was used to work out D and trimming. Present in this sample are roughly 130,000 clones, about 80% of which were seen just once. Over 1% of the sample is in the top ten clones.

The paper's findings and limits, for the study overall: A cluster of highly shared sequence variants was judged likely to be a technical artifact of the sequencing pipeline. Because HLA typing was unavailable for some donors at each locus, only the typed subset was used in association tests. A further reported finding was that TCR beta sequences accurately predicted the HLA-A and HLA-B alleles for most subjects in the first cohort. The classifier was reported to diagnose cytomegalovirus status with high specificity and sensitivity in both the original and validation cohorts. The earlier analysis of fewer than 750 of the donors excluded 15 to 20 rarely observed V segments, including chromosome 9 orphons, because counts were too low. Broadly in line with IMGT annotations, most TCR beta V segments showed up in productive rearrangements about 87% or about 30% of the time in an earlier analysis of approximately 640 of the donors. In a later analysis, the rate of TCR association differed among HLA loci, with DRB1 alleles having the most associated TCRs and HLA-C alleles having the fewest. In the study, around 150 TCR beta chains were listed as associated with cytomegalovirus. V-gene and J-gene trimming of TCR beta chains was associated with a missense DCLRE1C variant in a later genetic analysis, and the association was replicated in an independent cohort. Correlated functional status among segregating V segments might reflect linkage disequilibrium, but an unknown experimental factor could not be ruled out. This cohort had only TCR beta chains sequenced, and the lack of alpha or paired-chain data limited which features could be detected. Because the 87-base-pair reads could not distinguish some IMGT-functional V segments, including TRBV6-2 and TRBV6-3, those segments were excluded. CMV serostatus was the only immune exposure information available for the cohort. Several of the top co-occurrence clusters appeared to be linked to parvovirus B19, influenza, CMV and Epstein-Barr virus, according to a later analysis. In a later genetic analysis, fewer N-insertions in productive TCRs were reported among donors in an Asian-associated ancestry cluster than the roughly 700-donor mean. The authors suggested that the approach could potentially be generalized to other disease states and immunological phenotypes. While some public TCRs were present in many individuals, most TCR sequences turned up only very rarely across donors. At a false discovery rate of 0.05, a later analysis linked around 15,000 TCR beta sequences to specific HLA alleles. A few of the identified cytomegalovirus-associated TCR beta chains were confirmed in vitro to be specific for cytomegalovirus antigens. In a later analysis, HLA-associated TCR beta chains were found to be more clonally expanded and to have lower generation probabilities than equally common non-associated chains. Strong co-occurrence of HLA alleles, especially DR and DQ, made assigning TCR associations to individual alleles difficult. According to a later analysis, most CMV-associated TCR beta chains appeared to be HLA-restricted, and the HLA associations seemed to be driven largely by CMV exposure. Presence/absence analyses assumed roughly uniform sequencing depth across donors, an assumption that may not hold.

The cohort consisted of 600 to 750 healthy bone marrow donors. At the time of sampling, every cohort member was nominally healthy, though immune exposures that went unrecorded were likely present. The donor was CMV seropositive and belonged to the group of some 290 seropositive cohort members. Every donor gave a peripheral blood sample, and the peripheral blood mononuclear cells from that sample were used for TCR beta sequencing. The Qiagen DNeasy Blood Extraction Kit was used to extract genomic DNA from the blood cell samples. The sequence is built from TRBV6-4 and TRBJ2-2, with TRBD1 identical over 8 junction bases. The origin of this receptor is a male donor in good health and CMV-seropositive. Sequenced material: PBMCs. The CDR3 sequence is CASSAQGANTGELFF. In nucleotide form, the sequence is TGTGCCAGCAGTGCACAGGGGGCGAACACCGGGGAGCTGTTTTTT.